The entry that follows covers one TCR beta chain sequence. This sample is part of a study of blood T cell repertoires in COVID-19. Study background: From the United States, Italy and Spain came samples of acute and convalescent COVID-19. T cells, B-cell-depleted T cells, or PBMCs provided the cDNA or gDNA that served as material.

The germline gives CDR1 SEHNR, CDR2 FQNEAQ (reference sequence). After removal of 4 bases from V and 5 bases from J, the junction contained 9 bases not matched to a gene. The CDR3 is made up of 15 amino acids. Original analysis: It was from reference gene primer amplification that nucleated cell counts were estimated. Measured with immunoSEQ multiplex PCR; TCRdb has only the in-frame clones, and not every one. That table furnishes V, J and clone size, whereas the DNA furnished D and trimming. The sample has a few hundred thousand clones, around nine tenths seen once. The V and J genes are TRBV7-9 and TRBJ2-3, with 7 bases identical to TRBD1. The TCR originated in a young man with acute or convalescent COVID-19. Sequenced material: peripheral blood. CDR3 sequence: CASSSPRGRKDTQYF. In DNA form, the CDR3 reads TGTGCCAGCAGCTCACCGAGGGGGCGTAAAGATACGCAGTATTTT. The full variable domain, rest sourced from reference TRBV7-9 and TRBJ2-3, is DTGVSQNPRHKITKRGQNVTFRCDPISEHNRLYWYRQTLGQGPEFLTYFQNEAQLEKSRLLSDRFSAERPKGSFSTLEIQRTEQGDSAMYLCASSSPRGRKDTQYFGPGTRLTVL.